The T cell receptor (beta chain) described here comes from a study of T cells in tumors after PD-1 blockade. Here immunoSEQ multiplex PCR was the method, and the copy in TCRdb shows in-frame clones only, minus some. The sample contains some 48,000 clones, 79% of which appear only once. This receptor was identified in a human donor with basal cell carcinoma. The sample in question was PBMCs, obtained before anti-PD-1 treatment.

The CDR3 coding sequence is TGTGCCAGCAGTTCGCGGGACCGAGAGTACTTC. Translation: CASSSRDREYF. The rearrangement links TRBV28 to TRBJ2-5; maybe TRBD2 (6 bases). CDR1 and CDR2 (germline): MDHEN, SYDVKM. The V end was cut by 4 bases, the J end by 12 bases, with 12 bases between. CDR3 length equals 11 residues.